This entry concerns a single T cell receptor (beta chain). The antigen is undetermined. The sample comes from a study of Ad26.COV2.S vaccination and SARS-CoV-2 variants. Study-level points and caveats: Substantial breadth was reported for post-vaccination spike-specific CD8+ and CD4+ T cells.

The CDR3 extends over 15 amino acids. With V trimmed by 4 bases and J by 4 bases, 3 bases remained unmatched. CDR1 and CDR2 (germline): MNHEY, SMNVEV (reference sequence). Treatment in this sample: 19 received Ad26.COV2.S at low or high dose, single or two shots; 5 received placebo; per-sample allocation not given. Each sample was drawn 63 days after the first injection (of vaccine or placebo). Based in Boston, the donor was an adult of 18-55 years. Assay: immunoSEQ multiplex PCR; the TCRdb copy retains only in-frame clones and omits some. The data hold a few hundred thousand clones, with over 75% observed a single time.

This clonotype was obtained from a person between 18 and 59 years old who received the Ad26.COV2.S COVID-19 vaccine or a placebo. The sequences come from peripheral blood, collected in a trial of Ad26.COV2.S vaccine versus placebo. The J gene is TRBJ2-1, the V gene TRBV27, with 11 positions matching TRBD2. The CDR3 sequence: CASSSGTSGYNEQFF. The CDR3 DNA reads TGTGCCAGCAGTTCTGGGACTAGCGGATACAATGAGCAGTTCTTC.